This T cell receptor beta chain comes out of a study of blood T cells in healthy people across ages. Germline V gene sequence: CDR1 SGHTA, CDR2 FQGNSA. Trimming took 2 bases from V and 5 from J, leaving 13 bases between them. The CDR3 is 15 residues long. A second PCR, run for roughly 7 to 12 cycles, used a sample-barcoded 5' primer plus a J-beta primer mix. A single record per CDR3 protein comes from TCRdb applying MiXCR to the 5' RACE reads. Of around 1,100,000 distinct CDR3 sequences listed, 35% to 40% are singletons. The TCR originated in a man between 18 and 35 years old in good health. The genes are TRBV7-2 and TRBJ1-5; D is unclear. Sequencing input: blood. The CDR3 nucleotides are TGTGCCAGCAGCTTAACGAGTCAGTTTTATCAGCCCCAGCATTTT. It specifies CASSLTSQFYQPQHF.